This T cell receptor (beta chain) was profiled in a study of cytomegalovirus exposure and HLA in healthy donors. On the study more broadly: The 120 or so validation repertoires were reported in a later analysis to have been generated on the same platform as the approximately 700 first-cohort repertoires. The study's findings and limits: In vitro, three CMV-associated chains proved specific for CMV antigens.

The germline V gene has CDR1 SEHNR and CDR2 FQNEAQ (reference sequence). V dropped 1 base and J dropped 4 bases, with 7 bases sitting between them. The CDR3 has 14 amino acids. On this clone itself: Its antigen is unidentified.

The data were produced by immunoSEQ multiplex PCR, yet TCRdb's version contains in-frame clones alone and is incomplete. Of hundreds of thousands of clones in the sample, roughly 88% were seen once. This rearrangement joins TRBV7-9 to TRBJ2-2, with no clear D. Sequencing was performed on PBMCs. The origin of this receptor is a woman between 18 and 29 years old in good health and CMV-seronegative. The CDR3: CASSLVGITGELFF. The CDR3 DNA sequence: TGTGCCAGCAGCTTAGTCGGTATCACCGGGGAGCTGTTTTTT.